The 10 T cell receptor beta chains presented below share a single source sample, sequenced in a study of OX40 agonist ivuxolimab in advanced cancers. Method: immunoSEQ multiplex PCR; TCRdb's copy keeps in-frame clones and lacks some. The sample records nearly 50,000 clones, more than 75% being singletons. Sequenced here: CD4+ or CD8+ T cells sorted from blood, sampled in a trial of the OX40 agonist ivuxolimab. All receptors come from an adult with an advanced solid tumor such as melanoma, head and neck, liver or kidney cancer.

This clone is classed as medium-sized (0.01 to 0.1%). V gene TRBV4-1 combines with J gene TRBJ2-1; D could derive from TRBD1 or TRBD2 (5 bases each). The germline V gene has CDR1 MGHRA and CDR2 YSYEKL. V gave up 1 base and J gave up 10 bases, with 11 bases separating them. CDR3 length: 13 amino acids. CDR3 nucleotides: TGCGCCAGCAGCCAAGCTCGAGGGGAAGAGCAGTTCTTC. Its translation: CASSQARGEEQFF.

This clone was counted once. The chain combines TRBV6-4 with TRBJ2-2; TRBD1 matches 10 bases. The CDR3 length is 15 residues. V gave up 5 bases and J gave up 6 bases; unmatched junction bases: 6. Looked up from germline, CDR1 is MRHNA and CDR2 is SNTAGT. CDR3 DNA sequence: TGTGCCAGCAGTTCCGGGACAGGGGACCCCGGGGAGCTGTTTTTT. Translating it yields CASSSGTGDPGELFF.

The chain couples TRBV19 to TRBJ1-1; TRBD1 agrees at 7 bases. The junction had 6 bases not matched to a gene; V was cut back by 5 bases and J by 0 bases. The CDR3 length is 15 residues. Germline V gene data show CDR1 as LNHDA and CDR2 as SQIVND (reference sequence). Written as DNA, the CDR3 is TGTGCCAGTAGTTTCAGGGGGATCATGAACACTGAAGCTTTCTTT. This encodes CASSFRGIMNTEAFF.

The chain has TRBV27 and TRBJ1-3; D uncertain. V was cut by 5 bases and J by 2 bases, with 7 bases left in between. The CDR3 covers 13 residues. Germline CDR1 reads MNHEY; CDR2 reads SMNVEV (reference sequence). CDR3 sequence: CASSVAAGNTIYF. The CDR3 bases are TGTGCCAGCAGTGTGGCGGCTGGAAACACCATATATTTT.

The chain has TRBV28 and TRBJ1-5, with TRBD1 identical over 10 bases. The germline gives CDR1 MDHEN, CDR2 SYDVKM. V shed 1 base and J 6 bases; nucleotides not matched to a gene: 6. This CDR3 has 16 amino acids. CDR3 DNA: TGTGCCAGCAGTTTATCTATTTGGGACAGGGGTCAGCCCCAGCATTTT. Its translation: CASSLSIWDRGQPQHF.

The chain links TRBV18 to TRBJ1-5; 10 bases are a match to TRBD1. This CDR3 has 16 amino acids. The junction had 4 bases not matched to a gene; V was cut back by 3 bases and J by 2 bases. Germline V gene lookup returns CDR1 KGHSH and CDR2 LQKENI. The CDR3 DNA follows: TGTGCCAGCTCACCGACAGGGGGCCGTGGCAATCAGCCCCAGCATTTT. Translating gives CASSPTGGRGNQPQHF.

The J gene is TRBJ1-2, the V gene TRBV30; D gene ambiguous. Trimming left V 0 bases short and J 0 bases short, with 5 bases between. From germline, CDR1 is GTSNPN and CDR2 SVGIG (reference sequence). The CDR3 spans 13 residues. In DNA, the CDR3 is TGTGCCTGGAGTGTACGGGCTAACTATGGCTACACCTTC. This encodes CAWSVRANYGYTF.

The gene calls are TRBV7-6 and TRBJ2-5; D may be TRBD2 (6 bases). The CDR3 length is 15 residues. Looked up from germline, CDR1 is SGHVS and CDR2 is FNYEAQ. The V and J ends lost 2 bases and 2 bases respectively, with 12 bases between them. Here the CDR3 reads CASSLQLAAQETQYF. The CDR3 bases are TGTGCCAGCAGCTTACAGTTAGCGGCACAAGAGACCCAGTACTTC.

The chain carries TRBV6-1 and TRBJ1-2, with a possible D match to TRBD1 (6 bases). The V and J ends lost 5 bases and 3 bases respectively, with 16 bases between them. Germline V gene lookup returns CDR1 MNHNS and CDR2 SASEGT. The CDR3 is 15 amino acids. The CDR3: CASSLYRAADYGYTF. The CDR3 DNA sequence: TGTGCCAGCAGTCTATACAGGGCCGCGGACTATGGCTACACCTTC.

This clone appeared once. In the same sample, other DNA sequences code for this CDR3. The gene calls are TRBV4-2 and TRBJ2-3; 9 bases fit TRBD1. CDR3 size: 14 residues. The germline gives CDR1 LGHNA, CDR2 YNFKEQ. J lost 4 bases, V lost 1 base, and 0 bases had no gene match. The CDR3 sequence: CASSQGTGADTQYF. In DNA form, the CDR3 reads TGTGCCAGCAGCCAAGGGACAGGGGCAGATACGCAGTATTTT.